The clone carrying this TCR beta chain has a single count. Germline CDR1 and CDR2: MNHEY and SMNVEV (reference sequence). The CDR3 length is 17 residues. V lost 6 bases and J lost 2; bases outside the gene matches: 16. The source of the sample is a study of blood T cell repertoires in COVID-19. Turning to the study itself: COVID-19 samples, acute and convalescent, were from the United States, Italy and Spain. Nucleic acid was either cDNA or gDNA, and it came from T cells, B-cell-depleted T cells, or PBMCs.

Original methodology: For nucleated cells, counts were estimated from reference gene primer amplification. TCRdb keeps only in-frame clones here, not all; method: immunoSEQ multiplex PCR. For V, J and clone size, that table is used; D and trimming come from the DNA. This sample carries 250,000 to 350,000 clones, 89% of them seen once, and the ten largest clones take 0.85% to 1%. Sequencing used peripheral blood. This clonotype was obtained from a woman aged 40 to 55 who had recovered from COVID-19. This chain joins TRBV27 and TRBJ2-7, with TRBD1 matching 7 bases. The CDR3 DNA reads TGTGCCAGCAGGGGCGAGGGGGCCGGCCGATTTCCCTACGAGCAGTACTTC. Protein sequence: CASRGEGAGRFPYEQYF.